The T cell receptor beta chain described here comes from a study of blood T cell repertoires in COVID-19. The wider study: In each case, the material was cDNA or gDNA derived from T cells, B-cell-depleted T cells, or PBMCs.

V gave up 6 bases and J gave up 7 bases; unmatched junction bases: 4. The CDR3 covers 11 residues. In germline, CDR1 is DFQATT, CDR2 SNEGSKA (reference sequence). Under the authors' procedure: Quantification of nucleated cells was approximated via reference gene primer amplification. The table came from immunoSEQ multiplex PCR; TCRdb's copy has only in-frame clones and leaves some out. Clone size and the V and J calls come from that table; the DNA yielded D and trimming. The data show some 11,000 clones, around four fifths seen once. The sample consisted of peripheral blood. V is TRBV20-1 and J is TRBJ2-7; TRBD1 matches 9 bases. The sequence was obtained from a man between 50 and 59 years old with active COVID-19. CDR3 coding DNA: TGCAGTGCAACGACAGGGGGTGAGCAGTACTTC. This encodes CSATTGGEQYF.